The 4 T cell receptor beta chains presented below share a single source sample, sequenced in a study of OX40 agonist ivuxolimab in advanced cancers. Here immunoSEQ multiplex PCR was the method, and the copy in TCRdb shows in-frame clones only, minus some. The table shows some 68,000 clones, with around 87% occurring only once. This specimen consisted of CD4+ or CD8+ T cells sorted from blood, obtained in a trial of the OX40 agonist ivuxolimab. All receptors come from an adult with an advanced solid tumor such as melanoma, head and neck, liver or kidney cancer.

The CDR3 spells CASSWTATYEQYF. The CDR3 DNA reads TGTGCCAGCAGCTGGACGGCGACCTACGAGCAGTACTTC. The chain is built from TRBV5-4 and TRBJ2-7; D gene ambiguous. The germline CDR1 and CDR2 sequences are SGHNT and YYREEE (reference sequence). V was cut by 3 bases and J by 2 bases, with 9 bases left in between. There are 13 residues in the CDR3. The variable domain in full, completed from reference TRBV5-4 and TRBJ2-7, reads ETGVTQSPTHLIKTRGQQVTLRCSSQSGHNTVSWYQQALGQGPQFIFQYYREEENGRGNFPPRFSGLQFPNYSSELNVNALELDDSALYLCASSWTATYEQYFGPGTRLTVT.

The V gene is TRBV27, the J gene TRBJ2-7; TRBD1 matches at 7 bases. Germline V gene lookup returns CDR1 MNHEY and CDR2 SMNVEV (reference sequence). The CDR3 consists of 13 residues. V trimming: 2 bases; J trimming: 4 bases; junction bases outside the gene matches: 2. CDR3 nucleotides: TGTGCCAGCAGTTTACAGGGGGTATACGAGCAGTACTTC. Amino acid sequence: CASSLQGVYEQYF.

V gene TRBV18 combines with J gene TRBJ2-7; D possibly corresponds to TRBD2 (6 bases). The CDR3 sequence is 16 residues long. In germline, CDR1 is KGHSH, CDR2 LQKENI. Trimming stripped 2 bases from V and 0 bases from J, with 14 bases between. CDR3 bases: TGTGCCAGCTCACCATCGCGGGCGGGGACCTCCTACGAGCAGTACTTC. Its protein product is CASSPSRAGTSYEQYF.

V usage is TRBV18 and J usage is TRBJ2-2; D may be TRBD1 (6 bases). This CDR3 comprises 15 residues. Germline V gene data show CDR1 as KGHSH and CDR2 as LQKENI. Trimming took off 3 bases at V and 1 base at J, with 9 bases between the two ends. The CDR3 is CASSPRGQNTGELFF. The CDR3 nucleotides read TGTGCCAGCTCACCGAGGGGACAGAACACCGGGGAGCTGTTTTTT.